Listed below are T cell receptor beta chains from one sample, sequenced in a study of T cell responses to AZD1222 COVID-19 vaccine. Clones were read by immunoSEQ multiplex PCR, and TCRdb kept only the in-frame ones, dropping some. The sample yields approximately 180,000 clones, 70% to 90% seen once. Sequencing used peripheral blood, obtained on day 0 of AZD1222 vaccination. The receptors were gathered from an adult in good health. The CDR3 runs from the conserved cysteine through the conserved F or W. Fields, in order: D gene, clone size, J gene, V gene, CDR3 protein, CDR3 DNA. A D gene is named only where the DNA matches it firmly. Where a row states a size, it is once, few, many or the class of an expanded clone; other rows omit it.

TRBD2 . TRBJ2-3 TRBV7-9 CASSSSGGRSTQYF TGTGCCAGCAGCTCCAGCGGGGGTAGGAGTACGCAGTATTTT
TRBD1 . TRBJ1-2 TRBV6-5 CAAWEGAGDYGYTF TGTGCCGCATGGGAGGGGGCGGGTGATTATGGCTACACCTTC
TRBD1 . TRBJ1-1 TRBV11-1 CASSSRQGMNTEAFF TGTGCCAGCAGCTCTAGACAGGGAATGAACACTGAAGCTTTCTTT
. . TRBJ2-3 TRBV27 CASNRGTWSTDTQYF TGTGCCAGCAATCGGGGGACCTGGAGCACAGATACGCAGTATTTT
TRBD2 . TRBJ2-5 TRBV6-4 CASSDNRPSGGTQETQYF TGTGCCAGCAGTGACAATAGGCCTAGCGGGGGAACACAAGAGACCCAGTACTTC
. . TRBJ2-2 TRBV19 CASSIGSGELFF TGTGCCAGTAGTATAGGATCCGGGGAGCTGTTTTTT
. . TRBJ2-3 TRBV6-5 CASSYVRALSTDTQYF TGTGCCAGCAGTTACGTCAGGGCACTTAGCACAGATACGCAGTATTTT
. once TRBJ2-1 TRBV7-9 CASSPPTVSSYNEQFF TGTGCCAGCAGCCCCCCGACGGTCAGCTCCTACAATGAGCAGTTCTTC
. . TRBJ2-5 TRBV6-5 CASSNLAQETQYF TGTGCCAGCAGTAACCTAGCCCAAGAGACCCAGTACTTC
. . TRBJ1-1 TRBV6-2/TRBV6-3 CASSGGYTEAFF TGTGCCAGCAGTGGGGGCTACACTGAAGCTTTCTTT
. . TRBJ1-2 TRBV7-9 CASSPTGLGGYTF TGTGCCAGCAGCCCGACTGGGTTGGGTGGCTACACCTTC
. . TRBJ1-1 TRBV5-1 CASSLVGPTNTEAFF TGCGCCAGCAGCTTGGTGGGACCGACTAACACTGAAGCTTTCTTT
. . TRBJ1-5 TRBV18 CASSPVSGGGNQPQHF TGTGCCAGCTCACCAGTTTCCGGGGGCGGTAATCAGCCCCAGCATTTT
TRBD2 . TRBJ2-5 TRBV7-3 CASSRDGTIQETQYF TGTGCCAGCAGCCGAGACGGGACTATCCAAGAGACCCAGTACTTC
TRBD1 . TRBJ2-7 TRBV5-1 CASSLVWDSSYEQYF TGCGCCAGCAGCTTGGTTTGGGACAGCTCCTACGAGCAGTACTTC
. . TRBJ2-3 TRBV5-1 CASSVWTEVTDTQYF TGCGCCAGCAGTGTCTGGACAGAAGTCACAGATACGCAGTATTTT
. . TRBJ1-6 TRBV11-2 CASSPGTYNSPLHF TGTGCCAGCAGCCCAGGAACCTATAATTCACCCCTCCACTTT
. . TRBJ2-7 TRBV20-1 CSARGGYEQYF TGCAGTGCTAGAGGGGGTTACGAGCAGTACTTC
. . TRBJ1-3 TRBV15 CATSSLGQSGNTIYF TGTGCCACCAGCAGCCTTGGACAGTCTGGAAACACCATATATTTT
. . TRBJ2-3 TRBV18 CASSPNLGTLDTQYF TGTGCCAGCTCACCAAACCTCGGGACTCTCGATACGCAGTATTTT
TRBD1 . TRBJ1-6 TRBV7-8 CASSRAGTGVGSPLHF TGTGCCAGCAGCCGAGCCGGGACAGGGGTTGGTTCACCCCTCCACTTT
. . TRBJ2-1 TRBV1 CTSSPPPPGQDSYNEQFF TGCACCAGCAGCCCCCCTCCCCCGGGACAGGATTCCTACAATGAGCAGTTCTTC
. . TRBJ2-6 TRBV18 CASSPGGSGANVLTF TGTGCCAGCTCACCGGGGGGCTCTGGGGCCAACGTCCTGACTTTC
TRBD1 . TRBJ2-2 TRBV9 CASSVLEQGVTGELFF TGTGCCAGCAGCGTTTTAGAACAGGGGGTCACCGGGGAGCTGTTTTTT
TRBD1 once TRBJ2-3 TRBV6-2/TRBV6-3 CASSPQGAGTDTQYF TGTGCCAGCAGTCCCCAGGGGGCCGGGACAGATACGCAGTATTTT
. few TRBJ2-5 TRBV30 CAWSVVLMRTEQETQYF TGTGCCTGGAGTGTAGTGCTGATGAGGACAGAACAAGAGACCCAGTACTTC
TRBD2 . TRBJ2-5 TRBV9 CASSVSSGQETQYF TGTGCCAGCAGCGTCTCTAGCGGGCAAGAGACCCAGTACTTC
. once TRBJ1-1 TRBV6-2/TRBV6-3 CASSYRVQDEAFF TGTGCCAGCAGTTACAGGGTTCAAGATGAAGCTTTCTTT
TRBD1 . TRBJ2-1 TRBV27 CASSLGTGVGGSHFF TGTGCCAGCAGTCTGGGGACAGGGGTGGGGGGAAGTCACTTCTTC
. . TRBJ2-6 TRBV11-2 CASSPHISGANVLTF TGTGCCAGCAGCCCACACATCTCTGGGGCCAACGTCCTGACTTTC
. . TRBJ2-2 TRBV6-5 CASSYVRAGELFF TGTGCCAGCAGTTACGTCAGGGCCGGGGAGCTGTTTTTT
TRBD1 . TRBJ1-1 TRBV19 CASSTNRGTEAFF TGTGCCAGTAGTACTAACAGGGGCACTGAAGCTTTCTTT
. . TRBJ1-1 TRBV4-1 CASSHGVMNTEAFF TGCGCCAGCAGCCATGGAGTCATGAACACTGAAGCTTTCTTT
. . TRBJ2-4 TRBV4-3 CASSQGSPGPGKNIQYF TGCGCCAGCAGCCAAGGCTCCCCGGGACCTGGCAAAAACATTCAGTACTTC
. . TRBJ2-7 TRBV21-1 CASSKGDRGSYEQYF TGTGCCAGCAGCAAAGGGGACAGGGGATCCTACGAGCAGTACTTC
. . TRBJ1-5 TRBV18 CASSPPGGQPQHF TGTGCCAGCTCACCACCAGGGGGTCAGCCCCAGCATTTT
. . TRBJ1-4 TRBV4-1 CASSRTVNEKLFF TGCGCCAGCAGCCGGACAGTTAATGAAAAACTGTTTTTT
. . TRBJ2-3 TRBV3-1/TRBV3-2 CASSQESASLQYF TGTGCCAGCAGCCAAGAGTCGGCTAGCCTGCAGTATTTT
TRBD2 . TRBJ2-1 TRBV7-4 CASSLDPSGGASNEQFF TGTGCCAGCAGCTTAGATCCTAGCGGGGGGGCAAGCAATGAGCAGTTCTTC
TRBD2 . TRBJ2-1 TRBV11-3 CASSLGAGGLEEQFF TGTGCCAGCAGCCTAGGGGCGGGGGGACTAGAGGAGCAGTTCTTC
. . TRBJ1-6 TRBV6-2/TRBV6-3 CASSYLGHSYSPLHF TGTGCCAGCAGTTACTTGGGACATTCCTATTCACCCCTCCACTTT
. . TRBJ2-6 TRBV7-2 CASSLVGPKLPHGANVLTF TGTGCCAGCAGCTTAGTTGGCCCTAAACTCCCCCACGGGGCCAACGTCCTGACTTTC
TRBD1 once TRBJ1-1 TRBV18 CASSPGQGGMNTEAFF TGTGCCAGCTCACCCGGACAGGGGGGTATGAACACTGAAGCTTTCTTT
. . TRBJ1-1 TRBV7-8 CASSLGHRVENTEAFF TGTGCCAGCAGCTTAGGGCACAGGGTGGAGAACACTGAAGCTTTCTTT
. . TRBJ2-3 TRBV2 CASSERKGTQYF TGTGCCAGCAGTGAGAGGAAGGGGACGCAGTATTTT
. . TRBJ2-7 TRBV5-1 CASSLGLDYLYEQYF TGCGCCAGCAGCTTGGGGCTGGACTATCTCTACGAGCAGTACTTC
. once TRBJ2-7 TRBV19 CASSIGQGAYEQYF TGTGCCAGTAGTATCGGGCAGGGCGCCTACGAGCAGTACTTC
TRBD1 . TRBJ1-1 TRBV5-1 CASSFNEYRGLTEAFF TGCGCCAGCAGCTTCAATGAGTACAGGGGCCTCACTGAAGCTTTCTTT
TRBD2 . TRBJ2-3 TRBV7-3 CASSIRTSGGATDTQYF TGTGCCAGCAGCATCCGGACTAGCGGGGGGGCCACAGATACGCAGTATTTT
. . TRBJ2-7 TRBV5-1 CASSGGGGEQYF TGCGCCAGCAGTGGGGGGGGCGGCGAGCAGTACTTC
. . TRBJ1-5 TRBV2 CASTEEQGEPQHF TGTGCCAGCACTGAGGAACAGGGCGAGCCCCAGCATTTT
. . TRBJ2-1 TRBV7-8 CASSFGRSNEQFF TGTGCCAGCAGCTTCGGACGATCCAATGAGCAGTTCTTC
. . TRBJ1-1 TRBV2 CASSEGLNTEAFF TGTGCCAGCAGTGAAGGGTTAAACACTGAAGCTTTCTTT
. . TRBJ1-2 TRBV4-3 CASSQDPEAYIYGYTF TGCGCCAGCAGCCAAGACCCCGAAGCTTACATCTATGGCTACACCTTC
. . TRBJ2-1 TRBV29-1 CSVSVGRGEQFF TGCAGCGTTTCTGTGGGTCGGGGTGAGCAGTTCTTC
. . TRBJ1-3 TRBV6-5 CASNNEGVSGNTIYF TGTGCCAGCAATAACGAGGGGGTCTCTGGAAACACCATATATTTT
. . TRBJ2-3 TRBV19 CASSTRDRSTDTQYF TGTGCCAGTAGTACGCGGGACCGTAGCACAGATACGCAGTATTTT
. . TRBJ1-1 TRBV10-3 CAISDTSGNTEAFF TGTGCCATCAGCGACACATCAGGGAACACTGAAGCTTTCTTT
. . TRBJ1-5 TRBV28 CASSPWRLYSNQPQHF TGTGCCAGCAGTCCATGGAGGTTATATAGCAATCAGCCCCAGCATTTT
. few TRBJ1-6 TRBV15 CATSAGVWASPLHF TGTGCCACCAGCGCCGGCGTCTGGGCTTCACCCCTCCACTTT